The source of this T cell receptor beta chain is a study of graft-versus-host responses after intestinal transplantation. Some clones are missing from TCRdb's copy, which holds only in-frame ones; the method was immunoSEQ multiplex PCR. This sample has nearly 110,000 clones, with approximately 86% found just once. The CDR3 extends over 14 amino acids. Per the germline V gene, CDR1 is SGHRS and CDR2 is YFSETQ. V gave up 4 bases and J gave up 1 base, with 11 bases separating them. A word on this clone: The antigen is undetermined.

The chain carries TRBV5-1 and TRBJ1-1; no clear D. This clonotype was sampled from a human donor who was the organ donor for an intestinal transplant. The sample consisted of unstimulated CD4+ T cells sorted from spleen or lymph node cells, taken before transplant. The CDR3 DNA sequence: TGCGCCAGCAGCCCCCAGAGCAAGAACACTGAAGCTTTCTTT. It codes for CASSPQSKNTEAFF.